The present TCR beta chain was sequenced within a study of T-cell reconstitution after alpha-beta-depleted transplantation in children. Study-level results: In some patients, recipient T cells and intrathymic progenitors surviving conditioning explained high day-60 diversity. Fresh T-cell production supplied most of the T-cell counts and diversity seen one year after transplant. The origin of alpha-beta T cells about two months after transplant was reportedly several hundred expanded graft clones.

Unique molecular identifiers were used to barcode this TCRbeta library. TCRdb itself ran the PCR reads through MiXCR, one entry per CDR3 protein. This sample carries around 440,000 distinct CDR3 sequences, under 12% of them seen once, and the ten largest clones take about 2.1%. This clonotype was recorded at least ten times. Its specificity is unknown. The CDR3 runs 15 residues. V was cut by 2 bases and J by 3 bases, with 11 bases left in between. Germline CDR1 and CDR2: SGHTA and FQGNSA. V gene TRBV7-2 combines with J gene TRBJ1-5; D might be TRBD1 (5 bases). This receptor was obtained from a child younger than 10 with inherited bone marrow failure, due to receive a stem cell transplant. This specimen was PBMCs, taken before TCRalphabeta/CD19-depleted stem cell transplant. In DNA, the CDR3 is TGTGCCAGCAGCTTAAGGGGTGGGGTCAATCAGCCCCAGCATTTT. This translates into CASSLRGGVNQPQHF.